This TCR beta chain was recovered during a study of blood T cell repertoires in COVID-19. Study-wide background: Acute and convalescent COVID-19 samples came from the United States, Italy and Spain. PBMCs, B-cell-depleted T cells, or T cells provided the cDNA or gDNA that made up the material.

CDR3 length: 14 residues. Per germline, CDR1 SNHLY and CDR2 FYNNEI. The V and J ends lost 7 bases and 4 bases, in that order; junction bases with no gene match: 7. This clone was found many times. TCRdb keeps only in-frame clones here, not all; method: immunoSEQ multiplex PCR. The repertoire includes tens of thousands of clones, about 82% of them detected once, and just under 25% sits in the top ten. The specimen was peripheral blood. The chain joins TRBV2 to TRBJ1-5, with 7 bases that match TRBD1. This TCR was recovered from a woman over 75 with acute or convalescent COVID-19. CDR3 sequence reads: CASTGSGGNQPQHF. The CDR3 DNA reads TGTGCCAGCACAGGTTCAGGGGGGAATCAGCCCCAGCATTTT.